Listed below are T cell receptor beta chains from one sample, sequenced in a study of identical twins. From the 5' RACE reads, TCRdb called clonotypes with MiXCR, one entry per CDR3 protein. The sample includes approximately 280,000 distinct CDR3 sequences, roughly 8.6% of them seen just once. These sequences were also reported in another study, on yellow fever vaccine responses in identical twins.

The sample consisted of memory (CD45RO+) T cells sorted from blood. Every receptor here comes from a woman aged 18-29 years in good health. CDR3s include the opening cysteine and the closing phenylalanine or tryptophan. D genes are given only for firm matches. Clone size is not always given. Where it is, it says once, few, many or a class for expanded clones.

abundance	d_gene	v_gene	j_gene	len	CDR3aa	CDR3nt
few	NA	TRBV2	TRBJ2-3	13	CASSGNGGGVQYF	TGTGCCAGCAGTGGTAATGGGGGCGGAGTGCAGTATTTT
few	NA	TRBV11-2	TRBJ2-1	13	CASTWIGGNEQFF	TGTGCCAGCACCTGGATAGGGGGGAATGAGCAGTTCTTC
few	NA	TRBV3-1	TRBJ2-3	19	CASSPTPHASRSSTDTQYF	TGTGCCAGCAGCCCCACTCCCCATGCTAGCAGATCAAGCACAGATACGCAGTATTTT
many	NA	TRBV5-4	TRBJ2-1	16	CASSQPSGRDHNEQFF	NA
many	TRBD1	TRBV3-1	TRBJ1-5	17	CASSQGTGGYSNQPQHF	TGTGCCAGCAGCCAAGGGACAGGGGGGTATAGCAATCAGCCCCAGCATTTT
NA	NA	TRBV18	TRBJ1-6	16	CASSPTGPSYNSPLHF	TGTGCCAGCTCACCCACCGGTCCCTCCTATAATTCACCCCTCCACTTT
many	NA	TRBV11-3	TRBJ2-3	15	CASSLDQGRADTQYF	TGTGCCAGCAGCTTAGATCAGGGGCGAGCAGATACGCAGTATTTT
NA	NA	TRBV3-1	TRBJ2-5	14	CASSLKQGGETQYF	TGTGCCAGCAGCCTTAAACAGGGAGGGGAGACCCAGTACTTC
many	NA	TRBV9	TRBJ1-2	16	CASSPSSEPQGGGYTF	TGTGCCAGCAGCCCCAGTAGTGAGCCCCAAGGGGGTGGCTACACCTTC
NA	NA	TRBV2	TRBJ2-1	14	CASSVMRSNNEQFF	TGTGCCAGCAGTGTTATGAGGTCGAACAATGAGCAGTTCTTC
few	TRBD1	TRBV6-5	TRBJ1-5	14	CASSYSTGGQPQHF	TGTGCCAGCAGTTACTCGACAGGGGGGCAGCCCCAGCATTTT
few	TRBD1	TRBV12-3/TRBV12-4	TRBJ1-5	14	CASSRQGQGGPQHF	TGTGCCAGCAGTCGACAGGGTCAAGGAGGGCCCCAGCATTTT
few	NA	TRBV2	TRBJ2-2	15	CASSVAGTGLGELFF	TGTGCCAGCAGTGTTGCAGGGACTGGGCTGGGGGAGCTGTTTTTT
many	TRBD1	TRBV28	TRBJ1-5	16	CASSERGTGGNQPQHF	TGTGCCAGCAGTGAAAGGGGGACAGGGGGTAATCAGCCCCAGCATTTT
NA	NA	TRBV6-2/TRBV6-3	TRBJ2-1	11	CASRDYNEQFF	TGTGCCAGCAGGGATTACAATGAGCAGTTCTTC
many	TRBD1	TRBV24-1	TRBJ2-1	17	CATSDAPRAGGYNEQFF	TGTGCCACCAGTGATGCCCCCAGGGCAGGGGGTTACAATGAGCAGTTCTTC
many	NA	TRBV20-1	TRBJ2-1	17	CSATRLGGGNSYNEQFF	TGCAGTGCTACCCGGTTGGGAGGGGGCAACTCCTACAATGAGCAGTTCTTC
many	NA	TRBV2	TRBJ1-5	11	CASSNNGPQHF	TGTGCCAGCAGTAACAATGGGCCCCAGCATTTT
NA	NA	TRBV12-3/TRBV12-4	TRBJ2-1	15	CASRPGRERGNEQFF	TGTGCCAGCAGACCTGGCCGGGAGAGGGGCAATGAGCAGTTCTTC
many	TRBD1	TRBV6-5	TRBJ1-1	12	CASSQDRAEAFF	TGTGCCAGCTCCCAGGACAGGGCTGAAGCTTTCTTT